One T cell receptor beta chain is described in this entry. This clonotype was found a few times. The clone's antigen remains unknown. Qualities for individual bases were not recorded, and no much larger clone is one base off. Spanning cysteine to phenylalanine, the CDR3 consists of 15 amino acids. Solely the CDR3 DNA is kept, with 45 bases framed from the first base. V is clipped by 6 bases and J by 2 bases, and the sequence between their germline boundaries is 14 bases long. The sample comes from a study of blood T cells in healthy people across ages (dated by TCRdb to 2013 to 2016). Looking at the study overall: In model experiments, template switching captured roughly one uniquely barcoded TCR beta cDNA molecule for every two T cells. To track age-related changes in TCR beta repertoire diversity, the study relied on deep sequencing normalized with unique cDNA molecular identifiers. The donors were divided into four age groups: young (average approximately 16 years), middle-aged (about 39), aged (about 56) and long-lived (about 84). To avoid experimental bias, donors of different ages were spread randomly across the sequencing lanes. Two additional independent replicas of 1 million unique cDNA reads from the same blood draw were analyzed for two donors (one aged 18 to 29 and one aged 80 or older).

Receptor amplification or capture employed 5' RACE. TCRdb records Illumina HiSeq 2500 as the sequencer. A second PCR of roughly 6 to 12 cycles was run with a J-beta primer mix and a sample-barcoded 5' primer. Each TCR beta cDNA molecule received a unique molecular identifier from a template-switch 5' adaptor carrying 12 random nucleotides. Each sample yielded at least 2.5 million CDR3-containing paired-end reads. The Mint cDNA synthesis kit, primed by a TRBC-specific oligonucleotide, was used to synthesize first-strand cDNA from all RNA. After uracil-DNA glycosylase treatment, a first 18-cycle PCR used universal primers M1SS and BC2_uni_R on all cDNA. In the authors' own workflow: For normalization, 1 million high-quality reads were randomly selected from each sample, with every read carrying a distinct molecular identifier. Instead of being binned into consensus sequences, reads that shared molecular identifiers were thrown out. MiTCR, run with a Q25 quality threshold and the strictest error-elimination algorithm, handled CDR3 identification, clonotype clustering and error correction. A nonparametric unseen species model with Euler transformation was used to estimate lower-bound total TCR beta diversity. TCRdb reanalyzed the raw reads on its own, using fastp at Q25 for trimming and MiXCR for clone calling, and kept in-frame beta chains. A single entry per CDR3 protein holds the most common genes and DNA from its merged rows. The V and J calls reflect TCRdb's pipeline rather than the authors' work. The sample data list about 1.5 million distinct CDR3 sequences, and 35% to 45% of these were observed just once. The ten largest clones capture 6.5% to 10% of the sample.

Donors were a few dozen systemically healthy Caucasian individuals from Russia aged roughly 6 to 95 years. Approximately 9 milliliters of peripheral blood were collected from each donor into EDTA-treated Vacutainer tubes. Ficoll-Paque density-gradient centrifugation was used to isolate PBMCs, with at least 6 million per sample. Total RNA, at least 6 micrograms per sample, was extracted from PBMCs with Trizol reagent. The percentages of naive CD45RAhigh/CD27high T cells were determined by flow cytometry on a PBMC aliquot from every donor. Paper-wide results and their limitations: Since profiling was done on bulk unsorted PBMCs, naive and antigen-experienced compartments could not be conclusively compared. Because donor CMV infection status was unknown, age-related changes in expanded clonotypes were potentially confounded. As age increased, observed TCR beta diversity per million T cells dropped in a roughly linear way, and a significant reduction was already evident by age 40. Compared with the aged group, more naive CD4+ T cells, fewer expanded clones and increased TCR diversity were shown by the long-lived group, suggesting age selection. A strong correlation was found between observed TCR beta diversity and the percentage of naive T cells measured by flow cytometry. Estimates of total diversity from one million sequenced T cells were regarded as lower bounds and underestimates.

The material sequenced was blood. The clonotype originates from a woman between 18 and 29 years old in good health. The sequence is built from TRBV12-3 or TRBV12-4 and TRBJ1-5; no D gene call is confident. For the CDR3, the sequence is CASSPGVGRNQPQHF. The DNA is as follows: TGTGCCAGCAGCCCTGGGGTCGGACGCAATCAGCCCCAGCATTTT.